The entry that follows covers one TCR beta chain sequence. Its target antigen remains unknown. A junction end diverges from the germline sequence, so it may reflect a read error. The protocol used for the library was the immunoSEQ multiplex PCR assay. In its TCRdb copy, this immuneACCESS table keeps in-frame sequences only and misses some clones. Where compared with another copy, unresolved V genes explain less than half of these, and the others have no known cause. The sample data list under 95,000 clones, and roughly four fifths of these were observed just once. In total, the top ten clones hold about 0.79% of the sample. In this study, focal radiation therapy paired with CTLA-4 blockade (ipilimumab) was tested in patients who had chemo-refractory metastatic non-small-cell lung cancer. This sample was taken from a study of radiotherapy plus CTLA-4 blockade in lung cancer (dated by TCRdb to about 2018). Regarding the study in general: Objective responses were observed in more than 15% of enrolled patients, and disease control was achieved in 30% to 40%. Study-level results and caveats: The strongest predictors of response, as reported, were early dynamic changes in blood T cell clones along with a rise in serum interferon-beta after radiation. TCR clones derived from tumors expanded in peripheral blood after treatment with radiotherapy and ipilimumab.

From a lookup of the germline V gene, CDR1 and CDR2 are SGHRS and YFSETQ. The CDR3 spans 15 residues, from the cysteine through the phenylalanine. Only CDR3 DNA remains: 45 bases, in frame from the first base. The chain is made from TRBV5-1 and TRBJ2-1, with 9 central nucleotides matching TRBD1. This sequence originates from a human donor with non-small cell lung cancer who had stable disease on radiotherapy plus ipilimumab. The starting material was peripheral blood, obtained from a patient treated with radiotherapy plus ipilimumab. The CDR3 in this case is CASSFGGTGINERFF. The DNA sequence is TGCGCCAGCAGCTTCGGGGGGACAGGGATTAATGAGCGGTTCTTC. Reference TRBV5-1 and TRBJ2-1 genes cover what lies past the CDR3, so the full variable domain is KAGVTQTPRYLIKTRGQQVTLSCSPISGHRSVSWYQQTPGQGLQFLFEYFSETQRNKGNFPGRFSGRQFSNSRSEMNVSTLELGDSALYLCASSFGGTGINERFFGPGTRLTVL.